This entry describes one T cell receptor beta chain. As yet, its antigen is unknown. This entry comes from a study of shared clonotypes between healthy human individuals. About the research overall: Three plates were used per donor for CD4 naive, three for CD4 memory, two for CD8 naive and one for CD8 memory. Study observations and caveats: Rarefaction indicated that sorted-subset sequencing remained incomplete although depth was large. Unshared clonotypes carried lower generation probabilities than those common to all four donors.

When replicate PCRs were run on sorted subsets, they used approximately 0.2 ug DNA, some 29,000 T cell genomes. This table comes from immunoSEQ multiplex PCR, and its TCRdb copy is limited to in-frame clones, with some not included. Of approximately 650,000 clones in the sample, less than 97% were seen once. Positively selected for CCR7, the CD45RO-negative cells used as naive CD8 cells excluded terminally differentiated effector memory CD45RA+ cells. Sequenced input: naive CD8+ T cells sorted from blood. This TCR derives from a woman in her 30s in good health.

The CDR3 protein is CASSIAGLAMETQYF. The CDR3, as DNA: TGTGCCAGTAGTATAGCGGGACTAGCGATGGAGACCCAGTACTTC. The gene calls are TRBV19 and TRBJ2-5; 10 bases align to TRBD2. The CDR3 runs 15 residues. CDR1 and CDR2 from the germline V gene are LNHDA and SQIVND (reference sequence). After removal of 1 base from V and 5 bases from J, the junction contained 4 bases not matched to a gene.